This T cell receptor beta chain was profiled in a study of technical replicates of blood from several donors. Some clones are missing from TCRdb's copy, which holds only in-frame ones; the method was immunoSEQ multiplex PCR. The sample includes over 45,000 clones, 80% to 95% of them seen just once. The CDR3 length is 16 residues. Losses at the gene ends were 2 bases for V and 2 bases for J; bases not matched to a gene: 5. In germline, CDR1 is MNHEY, CDR2 SVGAGI. Sample: PBMCs. This sequence originates from a human donor in good health. Some clones in this sample may be carry-over from other donors' samples. V gene TRBV6-5 combines with J gene TRBJ2-7; 11 bases are a match to TRBD1. In nucleotides, the CDR3 is TGTGCCAGCAGTTACCTTGGGACAGGGGGAGCCTACGAGCAGTACTTC. Amino acids: CASSYLGTGGAYEQYF.